The next 29 T cell receptor beta chains were all read from a single sample in a study of blood T cell repertoires in COVID-19. Assay used: immunoSEQ multiplex PCR; TCRdb lists only in-frame clones, some missing. The sample lists 200,000 to 250,000 clones; approximately 86% were seen once. Material: peripheral blood. The receptor set was obtained from a woman in her thirties who had recovered from COVID-19.

The chain joins TRBV7-7 to TRBJ2-5; D is possibly TRBD2 (6 bases). Between the trimmed V and J ends, which lost 5 bases and 4 bases, there was a span of 20 bases. In germline, CDR1 is SSHAT, CDR2 FNYEAQ (reference sequence). The CDR3 is 16 amino acids. The CDR3 DNA reads TGTGCCAGCAGCGAGAATAGACGGGGGTACGGAGAGACCCAGTACTTC. Its translation: CASSENRRGYGETQYF.

The chain combines TRBV29-1 with TRBJ1-2; D might be TRBD1 (6 bases). Germline V gene sequence: CDR1 SQVTM, CDR2 ANQGSEA. The CDR3 is 13 amino acids. Between the trimmed V and J ends, which lost 8 bases and 7 bases, there was a span of 20 bases. CDR3 sequence: CSSISQGNGGYTF. In DNA form, the CDR3 reads TGCAGCTCCATCAGTCAGGGGAACGGTGGCTACACCTTC.

This chain uses TRBV29-1 with TRBJ1-1, with 7 nucleotides matching TRBD1. The V gene end was trimmed by 5 bases and the J gene end by 1 base; junction bases not matched to a gene: 13. The germline V gene has CDR1 SQVTM and CDR2 ANQGSEA. The CDR3 is 16 residues long. The CDR3 DNA reads TGCAGCGTTCTTGAAAGGGGGCTGTGGGGGAACACTGAAGCTTTCTTT. Its translation: CSVLERGLWGNTEAFF.

The rearrangement uses TRBV5-4 and TRBJ1-5; 8 nucleotides agree with TRBD1. This CDR3 is built from 15 residues. Germline CDR1 reads SGHNT; CDR2 reads YYREEE (reference sequence). Unmatched junction bases numbered 4, after V lost 0 bases and J lost 5 bases. CDR3 sequence: CASSLGGGQDQPQHF. The CDR3 bases are TGTGCCAGCAGCTTGGGGGGGGGACAGGATCAGCCCCAGCATTTT.

The gene calls are TRBV13 and TRBJ1-1; D is undetermined. The V gene lost 5 bases and the J gene lost 1 base, with 5 bases spanning the gap. Looked up from germline, CDR1 is PRHDT and CDR2 is FYEKMQ (reference sequence). The length of the CDR3 is 12 residues. CDR3 sequence (DNA): TGTGCCAGCAGCCCAGGGAACACTGAAGCTTTCTTT. Its translation is CASSPGNTEAFF. The full variable domain, rest sourced from reference TRBV13 and TRBJ1-1, is AAGVIQSPRHLIKEKRETATLKCYPIPRHDTVYWYQQGPGQDPQFLISFYEKMQSDKGSIPDRFSAQQFSDYHSELNMSSLELGDSALYFCASSPGNTEAFFGQGTRLTVV.

This clone was found a few times. V and J are TRBV7-3 and TRBJ2-1; 8 nucleotides line up with TRBD2. Germline lookup yields CDR1 SGHTA and CDR2 FQGTGA. The V segment lost 5 bases and the J segment 5 bases; nucleotides outside the gene matches: 8. The CDR3 is made up of 15 amino acids. The DNA of the CDR3 is TGTGCCAGCAGCCCCACACGGGGGGGGCACAATGAGCAGTTCTTC. It specifies CASSPTRGGHNEQFF.

The rearrangement joins TRBV7-9 to TRBJ1-6; tentatively, D is TRBD1 (6 bases). This CDR3 spans 16 amino acids. V lost 5 bases and J lost 6, with 17 bases in between. Germline V gene sequence: CDR1 SEHNR, CDR2 FQNEAQ (reference sequence). The CDR3: CASSLGGGGGNSPLHF. The CDR3 region has the DNA TGTGCCAGCAGCCTAGGCGGGGGGGGCGGTAATTCACCCCTCCACTTT.

The gene calls are TRBV29-1 and TRBJ1-1; D gene uncertain. Trimming stripped 6 bases from V and 0 bases from J, with 8 bases between. The CDR3 is made up of 12 amino acids. Germline V gene lookup returns CDR1 SQVTM and CDR2 ANQGSEA. The CDR3 region is CSVTTLNTEAFF. The CDR3 DNA reads as TGCAGCGTCACGACACTGAACACTGAAGCTTTCTTT.

Turning to this clone: One end of the junction fails to match germline, which may point to a read error. The chain couples TRBV7-9 to TRBJ1-4, with 10 bases identical to TRBD1. CDR3 size: 13 residues. In germline, CDR1 is SEHNR, CDR2 FQNEAQ (reference sequence). The CDR3 sequence is CASSLHATGGFLF. CDR3 DNA sequence: TGTGCCAGCAGCTTGCACGCGACAGGGGGCTTCCTTTTT.

This clone was counted a few times. This sequence joins TRBV2 and TRBJ1-4; D is undetermined. Trimming took 0 bases from V and 7 from J, leaving 9 bases between them. Germline-derived CDR1 and CDR2 are SNHLY and FYNNEI. The CDR3 has 14 residues. CDR3 DNA: TGTGCCAGCAGTGAAGCGCTTCGGGGTGAAAAACTGTTTTTT. Its translation: CASSEALRGEKLFF. The full variable domain, completed using reference TRBV2 and TRBJ1-4, is EPEVTQTPSHQVTQMGQEVILRCVPISNHLYFYWYRQILGQKVEFLVSFYNNEISEKSEIFDDQFSVERPDGSNFTLKIRSTKLEDSAMYFCASSEALRGEKLFFGSGTQLSVL.

This clone was seen once. The V call is TRBV5-4, the J call TRBJ2-7, with D possibly being TRBD2 (5 bases). V was pared by 4 bases and J by 9 bases, with 14 bases between. This CDR3 has 12 residues. Germline CDR1 and CDR2: SGHNT and YYREEE (reference sequence). The CDR3 sequence is CASSQDSDLQYF. The DNA of the CDR3 is TGTGCCAGCAGCCAGGATAGCGATTTGCAGTACTTC.

The DNA of the CDR3 is TGTGCCAGCAGCCCTCGGACAGGGAACTATGGCTACACCTTC. It encodes CASSPRTGNYGYTF. This chain joins TRBV13 and TRBJ1-2; 8 bases align to TRBD1. The V and J ends lost 5 bases and 2 bases, in that order; junction bases with no gene match: 4. The germline V gene has CDR1 PRHDT and CDR2 FYEKMQ (reference sequence). This CDR3 spans 14 amino acids.

The V and J genes are TRBV2 and TRBJ2-1, with D possibly matching TRBD2 (5 bases). Trimming stripped 5 bases from V and 9 bases from J, with 11 bases between. Germline CDR1 is SNHLY and CDR2 is FYNNEI. The CDR3 is 12 amino acids. CDR3 amino acids: CASSQTRVEQFF. The DNA of the CDR3 is TGTGCCAGCAGTCAAACTAGGGTTGAGCAGTTCTTC.

The V gene is TRBV10-1, the J gene TRBJ1-3; a weak D match, TRBD1 (6 bases). The germline CDR1 and CDR2 sequences are WNHNN and SYGVQD (reference sequence). V was cut by 4 bases and J by 2 bases, with 12 bases left in between. The CDR3 is 15 residues long. CDR3 sequence: CASSGNREPGNTIYF. The CDR3 DNA reads TGCGCCAGCAGTGGAAACAGGGAACCTGGAAACACCATATATTTT.

The chain joins TRBV4-2 to TRBJ2-7; a possible D gene is TRBD1 (5 bases). Trimming took off 0 bases at V and 5 bases at J, with 14 bases between the two ends. This CDR3 is built from 15 residues. CDR1 and CDR2 (germline): LGHNA, YNFKEQ. The CDR3 DNA sequence: TGTGCCAGCAGCCAAGATACGGCAGGGTGGGACGAGCAGTACTTC. Protein sequence: CASSQDTAGWDEQYF.

V and J are TRBV10-3 and TRBJ2-3; D possibly corresponds to TRBD2 (7 bases). The CDR3 sequence is 16 residues long. In germline, CDR1 is ENHRY, CDR2 SYGVKD. Trimming pared 0 bases from V and 2 bases from J, leaving 12 bases between. CDR3 in DNA: TGTGCCATCAGTGAGTCGGGGGGGGGACACACAGATACGCAGTATTTT. It codes for CAISESGGGHTDTQYF.

V and J are TRBV5-8 and TRBJ2-5, with a weak D call TRBD2 (6 bases). Trimming stripped 5 bases from V and 0 bases from J, with 11 bases between. The CDR3 sequence is 14 residues long. Germline-derived CDR1 and CDR2 are SGHTS and YDEGEE. CDR3 protein: CASSFGGYQETQYF. The CDR3 DNA sequence: TGTGCCAGCAGTTTTGGGGGGTACCAAGAGACCCAGTACTTC. Complete variable domain (other parts from reference TRBV5-8 and TRBJ2-5): EAGVTQSPTHLIKTRGQQATLRCSPISGHTSVYWYQQALGLGLQFLLWYDEGEERNRGNFPPRFSGRQFPNYSSELNVNALELEDSALYLCASSFGGYQETQYFGPGTRLLVL.

The V gene is TRBV14, the J gene TRBJ1-4; TRBD1 is a possible D gene (6 bases). The V and J ends lost 4 bases and 5 bases respectively, with 8 bases between them. CDR3 length: 13 amino acids. Germline V gives CDR1 SGHDN, CDR2 FVKESK. CDR3 sequence: CASSRTVNEKLFF. The CDR3 region has the DNA TGTGCCAGCAGCCGGACAGTGAATGAAAAACTGTTTTTT.

The gene calls are TRBV27 and TRBJ2-1; D possibly corresponds to TRBD1 (6 bases). Trimming took off 6 bases at V and 3 bases at J, with 15 bases between the two ends. The germline V gene encodes CDR1 MNHEY and CDR2 SMNVEV (reference sequence). This CDR3 is 15 amino acids long. The CDR3 coding sequence is TGTGCCAGCAGACAACCAGACAGGAGCTACAATGAGCAGTTCTTC. Translating it yields CASRQPDRSYNEQFF.

The chain joins TRBV7-6 to TRBJ1-4, with 9 bases fitting TRBD1. J lost 8 bases, V lost 1 base, and 8 bases had no gene match. The CDR3 runs to 16 residues. Germline assignment: CDR1 SGHVS and CDR2 FNYEAQ. This CDR3 is CASSLGGTGWREKLFF. The CDR3 DNA sequence: TGTGCCAGCAGCTTAGGCGGGACAGGGTGGCGAGAAAAACTGTTTTTT.

The chain is built from TRBV3-1 (or the pseudogene TRBV3-2) and TRBJ1-5; D is ambiguous. Germline lookup yields CDR1 LGHDT and CDR2 YNNKEL (reference sequence). Trimming left V 1 base short and J 1 base short, with 11 bases between. The CDR3 has 16 residues. The CDR3 nucleotides read TGTGCCAGCAGCCAAGGTACGTCTCTAAGCAATCAGCCCCAGCATTTT. This sequence encodes CASSQGTSLSNQPQHF.

This clone was recorded a few times. The chain joins TRBV6-6 to TRBJ2-2; D is undetermined. The length of the CDR3 is 13 residues. Per the germline V gene, CDR1 is MNHNY and CDR2 is SVGAGI (reference sequence). The V gene lost 2 bases and the J gene lost 7 bases, with 8 bases spanning the gap. The CDR3 here is CASSYQIFGELFF. CDR3 nucleotide sequence: TGTGCCAGCAGTTACCAGATCTTCGGGGAGCTGTTTTTT.

The J gene is TRBJ2-5, the V gene TRBV21-1; the table's D gene call, TRBD2, was not cross checked with the DNA. TRBV21-1 is marked as a pseudogene. The CDR3 spans 19 residues. The CDR3 loop is CASSKESPRTSGGVETQYF. The CDR3 DNA is TGTGCCAGCAGCAAAGAGTCTCCTCGGACTAGCGGGGGGGTGGAGACCCAGTACTTC.

The J gene is TRBJ2-7, the V gene TRBV9; TRBD2 matches 16 bases. The CDR3 has 17 residues. The germline V gene encodes CDR1 SGDLS and CDR2 YYNGEE. V lost 4 bases, J lost 3 bases, and 7 bases stayed unmatched. CDR3 loop: CASSPGLAGGQDYEQYF. The CDR3 DNA reads TGTGCCAGCAGCCCGGGACTAGCGGGGGGGCAGGACTACGAGCAGTACTTC.

A few counts support this clone. The sample holds other DNA sequences that translate to the same CDR3. The chain combines TRBV5-1 with TRBJ1-6; 8 bases fit TRBD1. This CDR3 contains 14 residues. The ends lost 0 bases at V and 9 bases at J; junction bases unmatched: 2. Germline V gene data show CDR1 as SGHRS and CDR2 as YFSETQ. In DNA form, the CDR3 reads TGCGCCAGCAGCTTGGGACAGGGGAGTTCACCCCTCCACTTT. Encoded protein: CASSLGQGSSPLHF.

This chain uses TRBV5-1 with TRBJ2-3; 13 bases are shared with TRBD2. The trim removed 4 bases at V and 2 bases at J, leaving 10 bases unmatched. CDR3 length: 18 residues. CDR1 and CDR2 (germline): SGHRS, YFSETQ. The chain's CDR3 is CASSLPGLAGIHTDTQYF. CDR3 nucleotides: TGCGCCAGCAGCCTCCCGGGACTAGCGGGGATACACACAGATACGCAGTATTTT.

The chain links TRBV28 to TRBJ1-2; 9 bases match TRBD1. Trimming took 4 bases from V and 7 from J; bases not matched to a gene: 13. The CDR3 covers 16 residues. Germline loops: CDR1 MDHEN, CDR2 SYDVKM. CDR3 protein: CASSSSIGTGRSGYTF. Written as DNA, the CDR3 is TGTGCCAGCAGTTCTTCCATAGGGACAGGGAGGAGTGGCTACACCTTC.

The rearrangement joins TRBV30 to TRBJ2-3; possibly TRBD2 for D (7 bases). The germline CDR1 and CDR2 sequences are GTSNPN and SVGIG (reference sequence). The CDR3 has 14 amino acids. The V end lost 3 bases, the J end lost 4 bases, and 14 bases lay between the germline ends. As DNA, the CDR3 is TGTGCCTGGAGAAGGGGGGGCCAGGCAGATACGCAGTATTTT. Translated, it gives CAWRRGGQADTQYF.

The chain employs TRBV18 and TRBJ2-7; 10 bases match TRBD2. The CDR3 runs 14 residues. J gave up 7 bases and V 4 bases, and 7 bases lay outside the gene matches. Germline CDR1 KGHSH, CDR2 LQKENI. The CDR3 sequence is CASSRALAGEEQYF. CDR3 DNA: TGTGCCAGCTCACGAGCCCTAGCGGGGGAAGAGCAGTACTTC.